The 15 T cell receptor beta chains in this list originate from one sample, sequenced in a study of cytomegalovirus exposure and HLA in healthy donors. 13 Jbeta primers and 60 Vbeta primers were used for the PCR. The protocol was immunoSEQ multiplex PCR, while the TCRdb copy is restricted to in-frame clones and leaves out a portion. This sample lists 90,000 to 100,000 clones; its ten largest clones have 3% to 4%. The sample taken for sequencing was PBMCs. The receptors stem from a woman aged 25 to 39 in good health and CMV-seronegative.

V gene TRBV28 combines with J gene TRBJ1-2; D gene uncertain. CDR1 MDHEN and CDR2 SYDVKM come from the germline V gene. Trimming removed 2 bases at V and 3 bases at J, with 10 bases between. CDR3 length: 14 residues. The CDR3 coding sequence is TGTGCCAGCAGTTTAGCAGGAACGGACTATGGCTACACCTTC. Protein sequence: CASSLAGTDYGYTF.

The chain links TRBV15 to TRBJ1-2; D call uncertain. There are 14 residues in the CDR3. Germline V gene lookup returns CDR1 LNHNV and CDR2 YYDKDF (reference sequence). Trimming took 0 bases from V and 6 from J, leaving 11 bases between them. The CDR3 nucleotides read TGTGCCACCAGCAGAGATCACGCGCGGGATGGCTACACCTTC. Translated, it gives CATSRDHARDGYTF.

The chain is built from TRBV7-3 and TRBJ1-4; 10 bases match TRBD1. Germline-derived CDR1 and CDR2 are SGHTA and FQGTGA. The J segment lost 7 bases and the V segment lost 4 bases, leaving 6 bases of the junction unmatched. The CDR3 has 15 residues. The CDR3: CASSWTGGSVEKLFF. The CDR3 DNA follows: TGTGCCAGCAGCTGGACAGGGGGGAGTGTTGAAAAACTGTTTTTT.

The gene calls are TRBV6-5 and TRBJ1-3; the D is unclear. The CDR3 is 12 amino acids. Deletions cut 6 bases from V and 1 base from J, with 4 bases between. Germline values: CDR1 MNHEY, CDR2 SVGAGI. CDR3 sequence (DNA): TGTGCCAGCAGAGCATCTGGAAACACCATATATTTT. It encodes CASRASGNTIYF.

Notes on this clone: At one of its ends the junction is not consistent with the germline gene, which may arise from a read error. This chain links TRBV11-2 with TRBJ1-2, with 7 bases aligning to TRBD1. Germline CDR1 is SGHAT and CDR2 is FQNNGV. This CDR3 is 13 amino acids long. This CDR3 is CASSLGLAGQPIF. CDR3 in DNA: TGTGCCAGCAGCTTAGGGCTGGCGGGACAGCCTATCTTC.

The V call is TRBV19, the J call TRBJ2-2, with D uncertain. Trimming took off 3 bases at V and 11 bases at J, with 7 bases between the two ends. The CDR3 runs to 11 residues. Germline CDR1 is LNHDA and CDR2 is SQIVND (reference sequence). As DNA, the CDR3 is TGTGCCAGTAGTATTGGGCCCGAGCTGTTTTTT. This codes for CASSIGPELFF. The full variable domain, rest sourced from reference TRBV19 and TRBJ2-2, is DGGITQSPKYLFRKEGQNVTLSCEQNLNHDAMYWYRQDPGQGLRLIYYSQIVNDFQKGDIAEGYSVSREKKESFPLTVTSAQKNPTAFYLCASSIGPELFFGEGSRLTVL.

The chain recombines TRBV11-1 with TRBJ1-2; tentatively, D is TRBD1 (5 bases). CDR1 and CDR2 from the germline V gene are SGHAT and FQDESV (reference sequence). Trimming shortened V by 2 bases and J by 6 bases, and 10 bases separated the two germline ends. This CDR3 spans 13 amino acids. The CDR3 reads CASSLPGRDGYTF. CDR3 in DNA: TGTGCCAGCAGCTTACCGGGCAGGGATGGCTACACCTTC.

This chain uses TRBV28 with TRBJ2-3, with D possibly TRBD2 on 6 matching bases. Trimming pared 3 bases from V and 3 bases from J, leaving 10 bases between. The CDR3 contains 14 residues. From germline, CDR1 is MDHEN and CDR2 SYDVKM. CDR3 nucleotides: TGTGCCAGCAGTTTCCCGGGGGAAACAGATACGCAGTATTTT. Its translation: CASSFPGETDTQYF.

The rearrangement joins TRBV5-4 to TRBJ1-2; the match to TRBD1 covers 7 bases. CDR3 length equals 13 residues. CDR1 is SGHNT, CDR2 YYREEE, per germline (reference sequence). Unmatched junction bases numbered 5, after V lost 4 bases and J lost 5 bases. The CDR3 loop reads CASSPGTAYGYTF. CDR3 nucleotides: TGTGCCAGCAGCCCCGGGACAGCGTATGGCTACACCTTC.

The V and J genes are TRBV15 and TRBJ1-6; 12 positions agree with TRBD1. Germline V gene sequence: CDR1 LNHNV, CDR2 YYDKDF (reference sequence). CDR3 length: 16 amino acids. J was trimmed by 10 bases and V by 5 bases; bases with no gene match: 9. This chain's CDR3 is CATSGGQGARYSPLHF. The DNA for the CDR3 is TGTGCCACCAGCGGGGGACAGGGGGCGAGATACTCACCCCTCCACTTT. Based on the CDR3 plus reference TRBV15 and TRBJ1-6, the full variable domain is DAMVIQNPRYQVTQFGKPVTLSCSQTLNHNVMYWYQQKSSQAPKLLFHYYDKDFNNEADTPDNFQSRRPNTSFCFLDIRSPGLGDTAMYLCATSGGQGARYSPLHFGNGTRLTVT.

The V call is TRBV6-1, the J call TRBJ2-3, with 16 positions matching TRBD2. CDR1 and CDR2 (germline): MNHNS, SASEGT. The ends lost 4 bases at V and 2 bases at J; junction bases unmatched: 6. There are 18 residues in the CDR3. The CDR3 DNA follows: TGTGCCAGCAGTGCGGGACTAGCGGGGGGGCCGATCACAGATACGCAGTATTTT. This translates into CASSAGLAGGPITDTQYF.

The rearrangement uses TRBV6-6 and TRBJ2-3, with D possibly being TRBD1 (5 bases). CDR3 length equals 13 residues. The germline V and J ends were trimmed by 2 bases and 4 bases, with 7 bases remaining between them. CDR1 and CDR2 (germline): MNHNY, SVGAGI (reference sequence). CDR3 in amino acids: CASSYDSPDTQYF. CDR3 sequence (DNA): TGTGCCAGCAGTTACGACAGTCCAGATACGCAGTATTTT.

The rearrangement joins TRBV19 to TRBJ2-3; tentative D call: TRBD2 (5 bases). This CDR3 is 16 amino acids long. The V end lost 5 bases, the J end lost 8 bases, and 23 bases lay between the germline ends. Germline loops: CDR1 LNHDA, CDR2 SQIVND (reference sequence). The CDR3 here is CASSSIDSVDLGTQYF. The CDR3 DNA is TGTGCCAGTAGTTCCATCGATAGCGTAGACCTGGGTACGCAGTATTTT. The entire variable domain, with the rest obtained from reference TRBV19 and TRBJ2-3, is as follows: DGGITQSPKYLFRKEGQNVTLSCEQNLNHDAMYWYRQDPGQGLRLIYYSQIVNDFQKGDIAEGYSVSREKKESFPLTVTSAQKNPTAFYLCASSSIDSVDLGTQYFGPGTRLTVL.

This sequence joins TRBV7-9 and TRBJ1-6, with a tentative D call TRBD1 (6 bases). Trimming removed 2 bases from V and 9 bases from J, with 11 bases in between. Germline V gives CDR1 SEHNR, CDR2 FQNEAQ (reference sequence). The CDR3 covers 14 residues. In DNA form, the CDR3 reads TGTGCCAGCAGCTTACCAGGGGATCCTTCACCCCTCCACTTT. It encodes CASSLPGDPSPLHF.

In DNA, the CDR3 is TGTGCCAGCAGTTCCAGGGGACCCTACGAGCAGTACTTC. As protein: CASSSRGPYEQYF. The rearrangement joins TRBV28 to TRBJ2-7; possible D gene TRBD1, 6 bases. The length of the CDR3 is 13 residues. Trimming cost V 4 bases and J 2 bases, with 9 bases left between them. CDR1 MDHEN and CDR2 SYDVKM come from the germline V gene.